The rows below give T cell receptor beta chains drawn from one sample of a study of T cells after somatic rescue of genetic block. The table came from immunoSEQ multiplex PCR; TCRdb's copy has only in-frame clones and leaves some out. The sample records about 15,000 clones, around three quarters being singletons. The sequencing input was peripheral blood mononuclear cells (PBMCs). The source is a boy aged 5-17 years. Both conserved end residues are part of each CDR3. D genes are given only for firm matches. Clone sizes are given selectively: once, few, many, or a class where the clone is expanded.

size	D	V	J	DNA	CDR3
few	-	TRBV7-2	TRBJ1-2	TGTGCCAGCAGCTCGGGTATAAACTATGGCTACACCTTC	CASSSGINYGYTF
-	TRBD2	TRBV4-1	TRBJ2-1	TGCGCCAGCAGCCAAGATTTATATAGCGGGGGGGCCTGGGACAATGAGCAGTTCTTC	CASSQDLYSGGAWDNEQFF
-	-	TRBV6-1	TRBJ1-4	TGTGCCAGCAGGCGGACTTCAACTAATGAAAAACTGTTTTTT	CASRRTSTNEKLFF
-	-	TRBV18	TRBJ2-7	TGTGCCAGCTCTCCGACAGCCTACGAGCAGTACTTC	CASSPTAYEQYF
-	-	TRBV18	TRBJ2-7	TGTGCCAGCTCACCGTCCTCCTACGAGCAGTACTTC	CASSPSSYEQYF
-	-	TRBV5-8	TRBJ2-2	TGTGCCAGCAGCTTGGCCTGGGAGCTGTTTTTT	CASSLAWELFF
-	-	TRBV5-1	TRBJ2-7	TGCGCCAGCAGCGGTTGGGGAGGGGGGCACTACGAGCAGTACTTC	CASSGWGGGHYEQYF
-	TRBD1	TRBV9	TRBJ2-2	TGTGCCAGCAGCGTACCCCGACAGGGAGACACCGGGGAGCTGTTTTTT	CASSVPRQGDTGELFF
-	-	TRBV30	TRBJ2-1	TGTGCCTGGAGTCGCTCATACAATGAGCAGTTCTTC	CAWSRSYNEQFF
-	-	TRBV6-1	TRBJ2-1	TGTGCCAGCATGGGACGGGCGGGCCTCTACAATGAGCAGTTCTTC	CASMGRAGLYNEQFF
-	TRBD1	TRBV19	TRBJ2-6	TGTGCCAGTAGACCCGACAGGGTTCGCTCTGGGGCCAACGTCCTGACTTTC	CASRPDRVRSGANVLTF
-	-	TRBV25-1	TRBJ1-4	TGTGCCAGCAAATCAGGGATGAACGAAAAACTGTTTTTT	CASKSGMNEKLFF
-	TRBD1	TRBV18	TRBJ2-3	TGTGCCAGCTCACCGACCGGGACAGGGTTCACAGATACGCAGTATTTT	CASSPTGTGFTDTQYF
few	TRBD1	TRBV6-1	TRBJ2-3	TGTGCCAGCGGAACAGGGGGCGGGGTGACCCTTACGCAGTATTTT	CASGTGGGVTLTQYF
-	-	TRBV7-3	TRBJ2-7	TGTGCCAGCAGCTTAAGCCACGGCTCCTACGAGCAGTACTTC	CASSLSHGSYEQYF
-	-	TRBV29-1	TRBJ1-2	TGCAGCGTTGGTGGGGTAACAGAGTCGAAGTCGAGCTATGGCTACACCTTC	CSVGGVTESKSSYGYTF
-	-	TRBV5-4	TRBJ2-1	TGTGCCAGCAGTTACAGGTTGGGGAGCTCCTACAATGAGCAGTTCTTC	CASSYRLGSSYNEQFF
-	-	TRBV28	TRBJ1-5	TGTGCCAGCAGGGAGGTCGATCAGCCCCAGCATTTT	CASREVDQPQHF
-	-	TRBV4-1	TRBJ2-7	TGCGCCAGCAGCCGACTGACCGTTTCCCCCTACGAGCAGTACTTC	CASSRLTVSPYEQYF
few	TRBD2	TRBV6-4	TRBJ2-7	TGTGCCAGCAGTGTACGGGGGGGGGCCGGAGAGCAGTACTTC	CASSVRGGAGEQYF
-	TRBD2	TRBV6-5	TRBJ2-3	TGTGCCAGCAGGGCGGGAGGTTCGGATACGCAGTATTTT	CASRAGGSDTQYF
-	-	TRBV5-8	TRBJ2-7	TGTGCCAGCAGCGGGAAGGGTAGCTACGAGCAGTACTTC	CASSGKGSYEQYF
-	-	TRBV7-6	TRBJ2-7	TGTGCCAGCAGCCCCCGGACAGCGGAGGGCGAGCAGTACTTC	CASSPRTAEGEQYF
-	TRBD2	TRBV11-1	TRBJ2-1	TGTGCCAGCGGTAGCTCGGGACTAAGAGGCAATGAGCAGTTCTTC	CASGSSGLRGNEQFF
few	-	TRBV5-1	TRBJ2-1	TGCGCCAGCAGCTCTGACAGCCTTTACAATGAGCAGTTCTTC	CASSSDSLYNEQFF
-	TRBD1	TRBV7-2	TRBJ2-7	TGTGCCAGCAGGATAGGTGGGACAGCCTCCTACGAGCAGTACTTC	CASRIGGTASYEQYF
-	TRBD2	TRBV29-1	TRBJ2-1	TGCAGCGTTGTAGGGACTAGCGGGGTTGGGAATGAGCAGTTCTTC	CSVVGTSGVGNEQFF
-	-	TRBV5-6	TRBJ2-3	TGTGCCAGCAGTTGGGACATCTGGGGCACAGATACGCAGTATTTT	CASSWDIWGTDTQYF
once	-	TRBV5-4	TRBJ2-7	TGTGCCAGCAGCATCCCGGATCAGGGTCGGCAGTACTTC	CASSIPDQGRQYF
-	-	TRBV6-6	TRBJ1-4	TGTGCCAGCAGTTACTCCCCCGGCTCACCTAATGAAAAACTGTTTTTT	CASSYSPGSPNEKLFF
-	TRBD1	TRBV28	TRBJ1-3	TGTGCCAGCAGGGAGCAGGGGGTCTCTGGAAACACCATATATTTT	CASREQGVSGNTIYF
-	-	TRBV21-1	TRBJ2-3	TGTGCCAGCAGCAAATACCCAGGGACTAGCGGGGGGCCCCACACAGATACGCAGTATTTT	CASSKYPGTSGGPHTDTQYF
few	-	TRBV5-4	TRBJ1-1	TGTGCCAGCAGGACCAACACTGAAGCTTTCTTT	CASRTNTEAFF
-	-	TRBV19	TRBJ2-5	TGTGCCAGTAGTATAGGACGGGAGACCCAGTACTTC	CASSIGRETQYF
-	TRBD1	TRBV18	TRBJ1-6	TGTGCCAGCTCACCACGACAGGGGAAGTATAATTCACCCCTCCACTTT	CASSPRQGKYNSPLHF
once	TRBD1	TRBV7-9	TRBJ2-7	TGTGCCAGCAGCCCATCCGGGACAGGGGCCTACGAGCAGTACTTC	CASSPSGTGAYEQYF
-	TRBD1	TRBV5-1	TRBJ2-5	TGCGCCAGCAGCTTACAGGGGGCTAGTGAGACCCAGTACTTC	CASSLQGASETQYF
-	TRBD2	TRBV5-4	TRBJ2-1	TGTGCCAGCAGCTTGGGGGGGCGGGGGGGCCATGAGCAGTTCTTC	CASSLGGRGGHEQFF
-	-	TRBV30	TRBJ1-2	TGTGCCTGGGAGTTGAACACACAAGGTGGCTACACCTTC	CAWELNTQGGYTF
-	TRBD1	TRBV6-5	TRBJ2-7	TGTGCCAGCAGTGCCCGACAGGGGTGGTACGAGCAGTACTTC	CASSARQGWYEQYF
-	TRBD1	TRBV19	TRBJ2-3	TGTGCCAGTAGTATCCCGGGACAGGGCACAGATACGCAGTATTTT	CASSIPGQGTDTQYF
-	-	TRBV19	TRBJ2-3	TGTGCCAGTAGTCGCTACACAGATACGCAGTATTTT	CASSRYTDTQYF
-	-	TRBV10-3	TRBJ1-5	TGTGCCACCCACGACAACCATCAGCCCCAGCATTTT	CATHDNHQPQHF
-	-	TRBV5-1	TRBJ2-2	TGCGCCAACCGGGACCCTCAATCCGGGGAGCTGTTTTTT	CANRDPQSGELFF
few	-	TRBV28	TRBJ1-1	TGTGCCAGCAGTTTTCCAGCAGGAGCTTTCTTT	CASSFPAGAFF
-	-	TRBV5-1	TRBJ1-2	TGCGCCAGCGGCCGTGTGGGGGACTATGGCTACACCTTC	CASGRVGDYGYTF
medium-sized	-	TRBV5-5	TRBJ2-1	TGTGCCAGCAGCCTGGACATTTCCAATGAGCAGTTCTTC	CASSLDISNEQFF
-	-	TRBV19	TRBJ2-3	TGTGCAAGTAGTATCCAGGGCAGCACAGATACGCAGTATTTT	CASSIQGSTDTQYF
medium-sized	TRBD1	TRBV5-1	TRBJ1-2	TGCGCCAGCAGCTTGGCGACGGGGACAGGGGCCGGCTACACCTTC	CASSLATGTGAGYTF
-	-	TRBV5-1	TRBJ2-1	TGCGCCAGCAGCGGTTGGAGGGACTACAATGAGCAGTTCTTC	CASSGWRDYNEQFF
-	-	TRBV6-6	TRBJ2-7	TGTGCCAGCAGTTACTCGCGCCTCTCCTACGAGCAGTACTTC	CASSYSRLSYEQYF
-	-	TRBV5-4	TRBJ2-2	TGTGCCAGCAGCTTAATTGCCACCGGGGAGCTGTTTTTT	CASSLIATGELFF
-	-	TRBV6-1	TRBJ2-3	TGTGCCAGCAGTGTTGGGGGCAGCACAGATACGCAGTATTTT	CASSVGGSTDTQYF
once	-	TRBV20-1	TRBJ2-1	TGCAGTGCTCTCTACAATGAGCAGTTCTTC	CSALYNEQFF